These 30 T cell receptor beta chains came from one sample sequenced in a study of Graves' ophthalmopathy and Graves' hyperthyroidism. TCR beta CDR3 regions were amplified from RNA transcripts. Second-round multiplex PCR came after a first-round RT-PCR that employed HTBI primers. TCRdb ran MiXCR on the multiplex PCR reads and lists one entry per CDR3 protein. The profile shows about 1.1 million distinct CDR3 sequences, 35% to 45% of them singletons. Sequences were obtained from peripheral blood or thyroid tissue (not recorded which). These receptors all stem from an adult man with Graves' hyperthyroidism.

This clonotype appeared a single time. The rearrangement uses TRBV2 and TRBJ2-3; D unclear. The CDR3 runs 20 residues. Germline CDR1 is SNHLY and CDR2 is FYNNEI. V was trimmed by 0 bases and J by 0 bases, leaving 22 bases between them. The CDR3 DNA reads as TGTGCCAGCAGTGAAGCCCCACAGACCCTGAATAATCCTAGCACAGATACGCAGTATTTT. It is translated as CASSEAPQTLNNPSTDTQYF.

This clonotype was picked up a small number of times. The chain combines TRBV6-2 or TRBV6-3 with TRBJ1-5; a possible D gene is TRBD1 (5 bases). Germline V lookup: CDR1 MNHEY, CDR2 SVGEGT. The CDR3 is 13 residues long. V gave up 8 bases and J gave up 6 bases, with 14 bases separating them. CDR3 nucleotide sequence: TGTGCCAGCGGACTGGGGGGGTCTCAGCCCCAGCATTTT. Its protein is CASGLGGSQPQHF.

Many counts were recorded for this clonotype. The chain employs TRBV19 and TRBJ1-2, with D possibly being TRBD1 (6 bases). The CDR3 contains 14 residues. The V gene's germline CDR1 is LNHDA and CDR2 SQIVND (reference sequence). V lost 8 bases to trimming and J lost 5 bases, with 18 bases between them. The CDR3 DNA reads TGTGCCAGTCGCTATACACAGGGCACGTATGGCTACACCTTC. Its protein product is CASRYTQGTYGYTF.

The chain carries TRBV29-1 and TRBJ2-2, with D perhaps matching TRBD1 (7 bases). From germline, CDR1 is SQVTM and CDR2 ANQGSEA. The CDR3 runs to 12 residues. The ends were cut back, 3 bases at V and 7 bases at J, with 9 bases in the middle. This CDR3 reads CSVDRGDGELFF. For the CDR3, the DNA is TGCAGCGTTGACAGGGGGGACGGGGAGCTGTTTTTT.

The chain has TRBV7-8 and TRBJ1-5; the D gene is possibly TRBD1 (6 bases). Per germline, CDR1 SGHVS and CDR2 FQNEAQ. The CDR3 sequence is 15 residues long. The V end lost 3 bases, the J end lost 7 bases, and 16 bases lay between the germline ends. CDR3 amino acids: CASSFLGASRQPQHF. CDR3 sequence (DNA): TGTGCCAGCAGCTTCCTGGGGGCCTCAAGGCAGCCCCAGCATTTT.

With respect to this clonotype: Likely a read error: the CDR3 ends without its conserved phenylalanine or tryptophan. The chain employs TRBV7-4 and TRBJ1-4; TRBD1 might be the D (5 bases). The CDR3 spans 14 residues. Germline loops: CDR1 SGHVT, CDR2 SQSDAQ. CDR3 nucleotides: TGTGCCAGCAGTTTAGGGGCAACTAATGAAAAACTGTTTTGT. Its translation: CASSLGATNEKLFC.

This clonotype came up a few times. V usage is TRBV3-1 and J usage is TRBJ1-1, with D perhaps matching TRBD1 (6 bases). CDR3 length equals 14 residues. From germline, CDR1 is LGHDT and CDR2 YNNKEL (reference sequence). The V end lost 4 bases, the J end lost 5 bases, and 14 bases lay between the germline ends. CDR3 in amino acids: CASSRLGGETEAFF. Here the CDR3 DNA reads TGTGCCAGCAGCCGGCTGGGGGGCGAAACTGAAGCTTTCTTT.

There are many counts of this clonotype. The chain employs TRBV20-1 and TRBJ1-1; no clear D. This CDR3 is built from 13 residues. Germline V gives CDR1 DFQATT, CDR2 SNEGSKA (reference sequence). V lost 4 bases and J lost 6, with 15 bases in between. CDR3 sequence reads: CSATGTKFAEAFF. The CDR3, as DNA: TGCAGTGCTACAGGTACGAAGTTCGCTGAAGCTTTCTTT.

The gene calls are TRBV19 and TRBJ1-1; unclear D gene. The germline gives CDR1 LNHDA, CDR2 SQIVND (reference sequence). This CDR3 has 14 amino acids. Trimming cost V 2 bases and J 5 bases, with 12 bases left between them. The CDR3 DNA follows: TGTGCCAGTAGTATAAGTCCCGACGGGACTGAAGCTTTCTTT. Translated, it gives CASSISPDGTEAFF.

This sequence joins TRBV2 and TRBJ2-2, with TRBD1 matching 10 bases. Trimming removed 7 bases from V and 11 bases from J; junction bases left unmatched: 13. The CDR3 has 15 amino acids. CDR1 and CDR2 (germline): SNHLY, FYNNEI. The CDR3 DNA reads TGTGCCAGCAAAGACAGGGGGCTCATGAACGGTGAGCTGTTTTTT. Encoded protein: CASKDRGLMNGELFF.

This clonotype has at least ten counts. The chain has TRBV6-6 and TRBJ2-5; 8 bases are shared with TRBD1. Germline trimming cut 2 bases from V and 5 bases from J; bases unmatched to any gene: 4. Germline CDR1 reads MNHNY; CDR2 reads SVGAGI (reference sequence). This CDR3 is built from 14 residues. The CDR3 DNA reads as TGTGCCAGCAGTTACCCAGGGGGCGGGGAGACCCAGTACTTC. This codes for CASSYPGGGETQYF.

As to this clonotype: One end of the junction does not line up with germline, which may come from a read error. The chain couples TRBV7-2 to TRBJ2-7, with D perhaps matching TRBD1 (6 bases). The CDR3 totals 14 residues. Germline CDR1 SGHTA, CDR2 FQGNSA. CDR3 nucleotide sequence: TGCGCCAGCAGCAGGGACATGGACTCGTTAGAGCAGTACTTC. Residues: CASSRDMDSLEQYF.

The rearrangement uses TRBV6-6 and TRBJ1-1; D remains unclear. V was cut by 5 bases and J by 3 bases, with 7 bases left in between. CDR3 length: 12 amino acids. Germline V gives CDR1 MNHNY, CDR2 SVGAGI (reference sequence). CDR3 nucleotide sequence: TGTGCCAGCAGTGACCCGGACACTGAAGCTTTCTTT. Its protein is CASSDPDTEAFF.

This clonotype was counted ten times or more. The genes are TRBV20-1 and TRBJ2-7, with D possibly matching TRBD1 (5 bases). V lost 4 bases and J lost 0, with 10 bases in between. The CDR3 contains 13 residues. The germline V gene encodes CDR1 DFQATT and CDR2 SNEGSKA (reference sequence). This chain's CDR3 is CSATRQSSYEQYF. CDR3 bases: TGCAGTGCTACCAGACAGAGCTCCTACGAGCAGTACTTC.

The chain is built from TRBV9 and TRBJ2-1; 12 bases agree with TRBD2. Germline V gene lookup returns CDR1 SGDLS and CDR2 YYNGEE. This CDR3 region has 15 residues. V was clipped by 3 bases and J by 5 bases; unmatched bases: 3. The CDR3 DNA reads TGTGCCAGCAGCGGGACTAGCGGGGCCAACAATGAGCAGTTCTTC. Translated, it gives CASSGTSGANNEQFF.

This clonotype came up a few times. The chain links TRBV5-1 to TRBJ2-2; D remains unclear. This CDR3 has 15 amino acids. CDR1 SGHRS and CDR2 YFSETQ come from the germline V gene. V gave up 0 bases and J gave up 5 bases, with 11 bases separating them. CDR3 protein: CASSLAWAATGELFF. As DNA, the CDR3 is TGCGCCAGCAGCTTGGCCTGGGCGGCGACCGGGGAGCTGTTTTTT.

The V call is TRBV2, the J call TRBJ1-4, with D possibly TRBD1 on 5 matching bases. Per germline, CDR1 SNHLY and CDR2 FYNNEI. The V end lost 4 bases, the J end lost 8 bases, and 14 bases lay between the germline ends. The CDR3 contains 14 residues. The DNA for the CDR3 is TGTGCCAGCAGTGGTGTTCAGGGAAGCGAAAAACTGTTTTTT. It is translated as CASSGVQGSEKLFF.

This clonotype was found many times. The CDR3 loop is CASSLGGTGVAGANVLTF. CDR3 sequence (DNA): TGTGCCAGCAGCTTAGGCGGGACAGGTGTGGCTGGGGCCAACGTCCTGACTTTC. The chain uses TRBV7-2 and TRBJ2-6; 8 bases fit TRBD1. Germline values: CDR1 SGHTA, CDR2 FQGNSA. Trimming took 1 base from V and 2 from J; bases not matched to a gene: 7. The CDR3 runs 18 residues.

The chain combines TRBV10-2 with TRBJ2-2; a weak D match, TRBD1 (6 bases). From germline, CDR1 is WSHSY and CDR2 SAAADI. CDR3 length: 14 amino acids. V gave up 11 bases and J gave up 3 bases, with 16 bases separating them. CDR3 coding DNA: TGCGCCTCCTGGAGACAGGAGCACACCGGGGAGCTGTTTTTT. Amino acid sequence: CASWRQEHTGELFF.

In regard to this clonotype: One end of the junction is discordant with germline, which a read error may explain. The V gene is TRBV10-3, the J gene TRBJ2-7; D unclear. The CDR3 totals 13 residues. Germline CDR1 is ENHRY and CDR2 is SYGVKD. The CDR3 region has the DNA TGTGCCAGCAGTTACCGATCCCGCTACGAGCAGTACTTC. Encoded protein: CASSYRSRYEQYF.

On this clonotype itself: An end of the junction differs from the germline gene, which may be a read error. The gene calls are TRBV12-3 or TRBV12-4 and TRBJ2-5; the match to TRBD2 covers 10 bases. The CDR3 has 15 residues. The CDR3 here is CVSSLAGGGLETQYF. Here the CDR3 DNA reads TGTGTCAGCAGTTTAGCGGGGGGAGGGCTGGAGACCCAGTACTTC.

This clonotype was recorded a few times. This CDR3 is CASRQGANSPLHF. The CDR3, as DNA: TGTGCCAGTAGACAGGGGGCCAATTCACCCCTCCACTTT. This chain connects TRBV2 to TRBJ1-6; 10 bases match TRBD1. The V and J ends lost 9 bases and 7 bases, in that order; junction bases with no gene match: 3. The germline V gene has CDR1 SNHLY and CDR2 FYNNEI. This CDR3 is 13 amino acids long.

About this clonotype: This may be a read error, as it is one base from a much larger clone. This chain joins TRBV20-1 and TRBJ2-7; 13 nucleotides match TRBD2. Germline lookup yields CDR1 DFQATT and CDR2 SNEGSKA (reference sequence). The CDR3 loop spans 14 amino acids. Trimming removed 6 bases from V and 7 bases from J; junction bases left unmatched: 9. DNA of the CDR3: TGCAGTGCCCGACTAGCGGGAGGTAGGAATGAGCAGTACTTC. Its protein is CSARLAGGRNEQYF.

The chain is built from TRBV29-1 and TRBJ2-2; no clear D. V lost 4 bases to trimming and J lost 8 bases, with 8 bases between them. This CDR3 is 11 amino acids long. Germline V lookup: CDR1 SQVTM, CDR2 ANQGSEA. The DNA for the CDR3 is TGCAGCGTTGGCGGTACAGGGGAGCTGTTTTTT. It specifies CSVGGTGELFF.

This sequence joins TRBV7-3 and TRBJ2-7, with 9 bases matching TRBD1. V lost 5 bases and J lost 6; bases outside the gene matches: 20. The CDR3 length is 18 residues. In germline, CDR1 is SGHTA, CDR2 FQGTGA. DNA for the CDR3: TGTGCCAGCAGCCACCGAACCGCCACAGGGGGCGTTTCTTTCGAGCAGTACTTC. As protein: CASSHRTATGGVSFEQYF.

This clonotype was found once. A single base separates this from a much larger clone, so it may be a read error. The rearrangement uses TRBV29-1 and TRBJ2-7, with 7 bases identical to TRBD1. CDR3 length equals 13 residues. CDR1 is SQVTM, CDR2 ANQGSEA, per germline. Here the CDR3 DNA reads TGTGCCAGTAAACAGGACAGGAGATACGAGCAGTACTTC. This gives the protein CASKQDRRYEQYF.

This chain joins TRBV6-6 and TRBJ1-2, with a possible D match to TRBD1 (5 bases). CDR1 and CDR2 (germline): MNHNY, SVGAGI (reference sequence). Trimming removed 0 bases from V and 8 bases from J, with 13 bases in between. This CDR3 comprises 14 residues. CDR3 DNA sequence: TGTGCCAGCAGTTACTCGAGAGGGGACGCAGGCTACACCTTC. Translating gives CASSYSRGDAGYTF.

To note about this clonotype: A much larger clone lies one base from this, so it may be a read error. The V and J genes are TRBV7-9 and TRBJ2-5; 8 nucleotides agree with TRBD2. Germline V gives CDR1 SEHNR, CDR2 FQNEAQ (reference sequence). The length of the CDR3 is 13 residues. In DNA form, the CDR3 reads TGTGCCAGCAGCTTCGGACTAGCAGAGACCCACTACTTC. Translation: CASSFGLAETHYF.

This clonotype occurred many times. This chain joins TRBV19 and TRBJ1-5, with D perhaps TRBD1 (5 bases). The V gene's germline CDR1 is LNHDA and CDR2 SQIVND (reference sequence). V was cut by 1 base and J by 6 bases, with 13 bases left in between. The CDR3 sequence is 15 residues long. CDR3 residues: CASSIGDRRGQPQHF. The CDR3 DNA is TGTGCCAGTAGTATAGGGGACCGGCGGGGTCAGCCCCAGCATTTT.

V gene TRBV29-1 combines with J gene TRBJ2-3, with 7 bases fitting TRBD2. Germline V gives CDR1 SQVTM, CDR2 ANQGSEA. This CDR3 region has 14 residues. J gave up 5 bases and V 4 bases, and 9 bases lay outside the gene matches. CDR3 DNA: TGCAGCGTTGGGGAGCGGGGCGTCAAAGATACGCAGTATTTT. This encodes CSVGERGVKDTQYF.